These T cell receptor beta chains were read from a single sample in a study of blood T cells in healthy people across ages. MiXCR, run by TCRdb on the 5' RACE reads, gives a single entry per CDR3 protein. Here the sample spans under 1 million distinct CDR3 sequences, around two fifths being singletons. Material: blood. The receptors stem from a man in his sixties in good health. The CDR3 runs from the conserved cysteine through the conserved F or W.

TRBV21-1 CASTAPGANVLTF
TRBV20-1 CSARDPGQGRQPQHF
TRBV7-9 CASSSDRGQFF
TRBV20-1 CSARTIAGGLGEQFF
TRBV7-2 CASSPPGLAGGKPLQQYF
TRBV20-1 CSARDDRGAKNIQYF
TRBV20-1 CSARDYGKSYNEQFF
TRBV7-3 CASSSVGGRDTQYF
TRBV6-2/TRBV6-3 CASSYVASGANVLTF
TRBV5-1 CASSLGTLLGSNEQYF
TRBV4-1 CASSQGDSPYGYTF
TRBV5-6 CASSLAGEGHQETQYF
TRBV12-3/TRBV12-4 CASSPVRAQNTEAFF
TRBV20-1 CSARSQATDTQYF
TRBV7-9 CASMRTRDNYSGANVLTF
TRBV12-3/TRBV12-4 CASSYGLAGEIEETQYF
TRBV6-6 CASSSTDFSNQPQHF
TRBV6-1 CASSRRVSAGNTEAFF
TRBV24-1 CTTSAGQGDNEQYF
TRBV27 CASSLSGDRGRDTQYF
TRBV20-1 CSAEGQGTYEQYF
TRBV27 CASSSAGGHNEQFF